These 30 T cell receptor beta chains were all obtained from the same sample, sequenced in a study of cytomegalovirus exposure and HLA in healthy donors. Produced via immunoSEQ multiplex PCR; TCRdb's table is partial and in-frame only. The sample carries about 140,000 clones, approximately 94% recorded once. Sequencing input: PBMCs. All receptors come from a man in his late teens or twenties in good health and CMV-seropositive.

The V gene is TRBV6-1, the J gene TRBJ2-7; perhaps TRBD1 as D (5 bases). Germline CDR1 MNHNS, CDR2 SASEGT. V dropped 8 bases and J dropped 5 bases, with 19 bases sitting between them. This CDR3 has 14 amino acids. CDR3 in DNA: TGTGCCAGCCATCCACCAGGGTATCCCCACGAGCAGTACTTC. Its translation: CASHPPGYPHEQYF.

This chain connects TRBV27 to TRBJ2-2; 7 bases match TRBD2. V was pared by 5 bases and J by 3 bases, with 9 bases of the junction left unmatched. Germline loops: CDR1 MNHEY, CDR2 SMNVEV (reference sequence). The CDR3 runs to 16 residues. CDR3 coding DNA: TGTGCCAGCAGTCCTAGCGGCCGAGGGTACACCGGGGAGCTGTTTTTT. It translates to CASSPSGRGYTGELFF.

The CDR3 region is CASSLVSSYNEQFF. The CDR3 bases are TGTGCCAGCAGCTTAGTGAGCTCCTACAATGAGCAGTTCTTC. The rearrangement joins TRBV7-2 to TRBJ2-1; the D is unclear. V was trimmed by 1 base and J by 0 bases, leaving 4 bases between them. The CDR3 has 14 amino acids. Germline V gives CDR1 SGHTA, CDR2 FQGNSA.

V usage is TRBV30 and J usage is TRBJ2-2; no clear D. Trimming stripped 1 base from V and 3 bases from J, with 12 bases between. The CDR3 is 15 amino acids. The germline V gene encodes CDR1 GTSNPN and CDR2 SVGIG (reference sequence). The CDR3 loop reads CAWSGGRVYTGELFF. The CDR3 DNA is TGTGCCTGGAGTGGAGGCAGAGTCTACACCGGGGAGCTGTTTTTT.

The V call is TRBV2, the J call TRBJ1-3, with D uncertain. The length of the CDR3 is 14 residues. CDR1 is SNHLY and CDR2 is FYNNEI in the germline V gene. V was shortened by 8 bases and J by 0 bases, with 11 bases between the two germline ends. CDR3 in DNA: TGTGCCAGCCGAGGACTGATCTCTGGAAACACCATATATTTT. Translation gives CASRGLISGNTIYF. The entire variable domain, with the rest obtained from reference TRBV2 and TRBJ1-3, is as follows: EPEVTQTPSHQVTQMGQEVILRCVPISNHLYFYWYRQILGQKVEFLVSFYNNEISEKSEIFDDQFSVERPDGSNFTLKIRSTKLEDSAMYFCASRGLISGNTIYFGEGSWLTVV.

A word on this clone: With a much larger clone just one base away, this may be a read error. The chain carries TRBV2 and TRBJ2-3; 16 positions match TRBD2. The CDR3 consists of 15 residues. Germline V lookup: CDR1 SNHLY, CDR2 FYNNEI. Germline trimming cut 6 bases from V and 4 bases from J; bases unmatched to any gene: 1. The CDR3 DNA is TGTGCCAGCAGGGGACTAGCGGGAGGGCCAGATACGCAGTATTTT. It specifies CASRGLAGGPDTQYF.

The J gene is TRBJ1-2, the V gene TRBV28, with D unclear. Trimming shortened V by 8 bases and J by 0 bases, and 16 bases separated the two germline ends. Germline V gene lookup returns CDR1 MDHEN and CDR2 SYDVKM. CDR3 size: 15 residues. This chain's CDR3 is CASRSLGGTNYGYTF. Here the CDR3 DNA reads TGTGCCAGCCGCAGTCTCGGCGGGACTAACTATGGCTACACCTTC.

The chain uses TRBV10-3 and TRBJ2-7, with D tentatively TRBD2 (6 bases). Germline-derived CDR1 and CDR2 are ENHRY and SYGVKD. The CDR3 is 14 residues long. V was trimmed by 2 bases and J by 2 bases, leaving 10 bases between them. In nucleotides, the CDR3 is TGTGCCATCAGTGAGGGGGGGATTACCTACGAGCAGTACTTC. Translated: CAISEGGITYEQYF.

V and J are TRBV6-1 and TRBJ2-7; TRBD1 agrees at 9 bases. Germline CDR1 is MNHNS and CDR2 is SASEGT. The V segment lost 4 bases and the J segment 4 bases; nucleotides outside the gene matches: 11. The CDR3 has 16 residues. The CDR3 loop is CASSAPQWTGVYEQYF. Here the CDR3 DNA reads TGTGCCAGCAGTGCGCCCCAGTGGACAGGGGTTTACGAGCAGTACTTC.

This clone occurred once. The chain recombines TRBV7-9 with TRBJ2-7; D is perhaps TRBD1 (6 bases). With 5 bases removed from V and 5 bases from J, the gap between germline ends came to 10 bases. The length of the CDR3 is 12 residues. Germline V gene sequence: CDR1 SEHNR, CDR2 FQNEAQ (reference sequence). Written as DNA, the CDR3 is TGTGCCAGCAGCCCACAGGGAAACGAGCAGTACTTC. Translated, it gives CASSPQGNEQYF.

The chain uses TRBV15 and TRBJ1-5; 8 nucleotides align to TRBD1. The CDR3 loop spans 17 amino acids. Germline CDR1 reads LNHNV; CDR2 reads YYDKDF (reference sequence). The V and J ends lost 5 bases and 5 bases, in that order; junction bases with no gene match: 14. The CDR3 protein is CATSVYGQGAWDQPQHF. The DNA for the CDR3 is TGTGCCACCAGCGTCTACGGCCAGGGGGCTTGGGATCAGCCCCAGCATTTT. Full variable domain (remainder filled in from reference TRBV15 and TRBJ1-5): DAMVIQNPRYQVTQFGKPVTLSCSQTLNHNVMYWYQQKSSQAPKLLFHYYDKDFNNEADTPDNFQSRRPNTSFCFLDIRSPGLGDTAMYLCATSVYGQGAWDQPQHFGDGTRLSIL.

This chain connects TRBV6-1 to TRBJ2-7; TRBD2 matches at 7 bases. The V segment lost 7 bases and the J segment 1 base; nucleotides outside the gene matches: 10. Germline V gene sequence: CDR1 MNHNS, CDR2 SASEGT. This CDR3 has 15 amino acids. CDR3 region: CASIRAGVRSYEQYF. CDR3 coding DNA: TGTGCCAGCATTAGGGCGGGAGTCAGATCCTACGAGCAGTACTTC.

This chain uses TRBV2 with TRBJ2-5; the D is unclear. Deletions cut 6 bases from V and 2 bases from J, with 7 bases between. The CDR3 runs to 12 residues. Germline V CDR1 and CDR2: SNHLY, FYNNEI. CDR3 DNA sequence: TGTGCCAGCAGGGGCAGTCAAGAGACCCAGTACTTC. Translating gives CASRGSQETQYF.

The chain couples TRBV6-1 to TRBJ2-7; tentatively, D is TRBD1 (6 bases). V was trimmed by 4 bases and J by 0 bases, leaving 13 bases between them. Germline assignment: CDR1 MNHNS and CDR2 SASEGT. This CDR3 is 15 amino acids long. The CDR3, as DNA: TGTGCCAGCAGTGGTTTGCAGGGGAGCTCCTACGAGCAGTACTTC. The encoded protein is CASSGLQGSSYEQYF.

V usage is TRBV6-1 and J usage is TRBJ1-5, with D perhaps matching TRBD1 (5 bases). This CDR3 contains 13 residues. With 3 bases removed from V and 7 bases from J, the gap between germline ends came to 10 bases. Germline CDR1 reads MNHNS; CDR2 reads SASEGT. The CDR3 reads CASSDRGSQPQHF. The CDR3 DNA reads TGTGCCAGCAGTGACCGGGGGAGCCAGCCCCAGCATTTT.

This chain uses TRBV5-1 with TRBJ2-2, with TRBD2 as a possible D gene (5 bases). This CDR3 is built from 14 residues. With 7 bases removed from V and 1 base from J, the gap between germline ends came to 11 bases. The V gene's germline CDR1 is SGHRS and CDR2 YFSETQ. The CDR3 sequence is CASEMSGNTGELFF. The CDR3 coding sequence is TGCGCCAGCGAAATGAGCGGGAACACCGGGGAGCTGTTTTTT.

This rearrangement joins TRBV5-1 to TRBJ2-1; TRBD2 might be the D (5 bases). Germline-derived CDR1 and CDR2 are SGHRS and YFSETQ. The V gene lost 3 bases and the J gene lost 0 bases, with 13 bases spanning the gap. The CDR3 spans 16 residues. The CDR3 coding sequence is TGCGCCAGCAGCTCTGGAGGAGTGAGCTCCTACAATGAGCAGTTCTTC. Its protein product is CASSSGGVSSYNEQFF.

The rearrangement uses TRBV4-1 and TRBJ2-5, with 11 nucleotides matching TRBD1. From germline, CDR1 is MGHRA and CDR2 YSYEKL. Trimming took 3 bases from V and 5 from J; bases not matched to a gene: 8. The CDR3 covers 16 residues. The CDR3 nucleotides are TGCGCCAGCAGCCAGACCGGGACAGGGGGGTGGGAGACCCAGTACTTC. Protein sequence: CASSQTGTGGWETQYF.

Here the CDR3 reads CASRPTSGPIHRTQYF. CDR3 in DNA: TGTGCCAGCAGGCCAACTAGCGGGCCTATCCATCGCACGCAGTATTTT. V gene TRBV11-2 combines with J gene TRBJ2-3; TRBD2 matches 9 bases. The CDR3 runs to 16 residues. In germline, CDR1 is SGHAT, CDR2 FQNNGV. V was pared by 6 bases and J by 9 bases, with 16 bases of the junction left unmatched.

The chain joins TRBV4-2 to TRBJ2-1, with TRBD2 matching over 7 bases. This CDR3 region has 18 residues. Germline lookup yields CDR1 LGHNA and CDR2 YNFKEQ. With 0 bases clipped from V and 4 bases from J, the junction kept 12 bases outside the gene matches. CDR3 in amino acids: CASSQDSGPRGGYNEQFF. The CDR3 nucleotides read TGTGCCAGCAGCCAAGATTCGGGCCCTCGCGGGGGTTACAATGAGCAGTTCTTC.

This chain links TRBV7-9 with TRBJ2-7; TRBD2 aligns across 10 bases. Germline V gives CDR1 SEHNR, CDR2 FQNEAQ (reference sequence). This CDR3 comprises 14 residues. With 4 bases clipped from V and 2 bases from J, the junction kept 2 bases outside the gene matches. The DNA for the CDR3 is TGTGCCAGCAGCTACGGGACTAGCGCCTACGAGCAGTACTTC. Residues: CASSYGTSAYEQYF.

V and J are TRBV18 and TRBJ2-1, with 7 bases aligning to TRBD2. The CDR3 has 13 amino acids. V shed 3 bases, J shed 8 bases, and the junction held 4 bases outside the gene matches. Germline lookup yields CDR1 KGHSH and CDR2 LQKENI. The CDR3 reads CASSPSGRDEQFF. As DNA, the CDR3 is TGTGCCAGCTCACCGTCGGGGAGGGATGAGCAGTTCTTC.

V gene TRBV2 combines with J gene TRBJ2-5, with 7 bases fitting TRBD1. The CDR3 has 13 residues. Germline loops: CDR1 SNHLY, CDR2 FYNNEI. V shed 6 bases and J 5 bases; nucleotides not matched to a gene: 6. CDR3 bases: TGTGCCAGCAGACCGACAGGGTTGGAGACCCAGTACTTC. Protein sequence: CASRPTGLETQYF.

The V and J genes are TRBV10-2 and TRBJ2-7; 9 positions agree with TRBD2. In germline, CDR1 is WSHSY, CDR2 SAAADI. V was pared by 2 bases and J by 2 bases, with 4 bases of the junction left unmatched. The CDR3 is made up of 15 amino acids. CDR3 region: CASSEASGIPYEQYF. CDR3 coding DNA: TGCGCCAGCAGTGAGGCTAGCGGGATCCCCTACGAGCAGTACTTC.

The chain combines TRBV19 with TRBJ2-7, with D possibly being TRBD2 (6 bases). V lost 2 bases, J lost 6 bases, and 11 bases lay in between. This CDR3 spans 13 amino acids. Germline V gene data show CDR1 as LNHDA and CDR2 as SQIVND (reference sequence). The CDR3 protein is CASSISGVSEQYF. The CDR3 bases are TGTGCCAGTAGTATATCGGGGGTATCCGAGCAGTACTTC.

This clone has just one count. This chain connects TRBV6-6 to TRBJ2-2; D not resolved. CDR3 size: 13 residues. Trimming took off 2 bases at V and 5 bases at J, with 6 bases between the two ends. In germline, CDR1 is MNHNY, CDR2 SVGAGI (reference sequence). In DNA form, the CDR3 reads TGTGCCAGCAGTTACGGCGGAACCGGGGAGCTGTTTTTT. Translating gives CASSYGGTGELFF.

This chain connects TRBV14 to TRBJ2-7, with 8 nucleotides matching TRBD1. The ends lost 3 bases at V and 1 base at J; junction bases unmatched: 2. This CDR3 contains 14 residues. The germline gives CDR1 SGHDN, CDR2 FVKESK. The CDR3, as DNA: TGTGCCAGCAGCCATTGGACAGGGTCCTACGAGCAGTACTTC. Amino acid sequence: CASSHWTGSYEQYF.

This chain joins TRBV2 and TRBJ1-1; TRBD1 matches 11 bases. The CDR3 runs 12 residues. Germline trimming cut 11 bases from V and 5 bases from J; bases unmatched to any gene: 4. Germline lookup yields CDR1 SNHLY and CDR2 FYNNEI. The CDR3 is CAGGTGGTEAFF. CDR3 in DNA: TGTGCCGGCGGGACAGGGGGGACTGAAGCTTTCTTT.

This rearrangement joins TRBV2 to TRBJ2-2, with D maybe TRBD1 (5 bases). Between the trimmed V and J ends, which lost 6 bases and 5 bases, there was a span of 10 bases. The CDR3 runs 13 residues. CDR1 is SNHLY and CDR2 is FYNNEI in the germline V gene. In nucleotides, the CDR3 is TGTGCCAGCAGGGATACAGGTACCGGGGAGCTGTTTTTT. It translates to CASRDTGTGELFF. The full variable domain, with the rest looked up from reference TRBV2 and TRBJ2-2, is EPEVTQTPSHQVTQMGQEVILRCVPISNHLYFYWYRQILGQKVEFLVSFYNNEISEKSEIFDDQFSVERPDGSNFTLKIRSTKLEDSAMYFCASRDTGTGELFFGEGSRLTVL.

The chain couples TRBV6-1 to TRBJ2-3, with 8 bases aligning to TRBD2. V was clipped by 6 bases and J by 2 bases; unmatched bases: 4. Germline V gene data show CDR1 as MNHNS and CDR2 as SASEGT. This CDR3 comprises 14 residues. This CDR3 reads CASRFSGNTDTQYF. The CDR3 nucleotides are TGTGCCAGCAGGTTTAGCGGGAACACAGATACGCAGTATTTT.